The 16 T cell receptor beta chains reported below all come from one sample, sequenced in a study of chemoradiotherapy in HPV16-positive cancers. The table came from immunoSEQ multiplex PCR; TCRdb's copy has only in-frame clones and leaves some out. The sample has about 3,400 clones, 80% to 95% seen once. Sequenced material: blood, taken from a patient who underwent chemoradiotherapy. All receptors derive from a human donor with HPV-associated anogenital cancer.

V gene TRBV7-9 combines with J gene TRBJ2-7, with D possibly TRBD1 on 6 matching bases. Trimming took off 5 bases at V and 0 bases at J, with 11 bases between the two ends. CDR3 size: 14 residues. The V gene's germline CDR1 is SEHNR and CDR2 FQNEAQ (reference sequence). The CDR3 nucleotides are TGTGCCAGCAGCGCTAGACAGGACTCCTACGAGCAGTACTTC. Protein sequence: CASSARQDSYEQYF.

The chain has TRBV6-5 and TRBJ2-5, with D unclear. CDR1 MNHEY and CDR2 SVGAGI come from the germline V gene. The CDR3 sequence is 13 residues long. V lost 6 bases, J lost 5 bases, and 13 bases lay in between. The CDR3 DNA sequence: TGTGCCAGCAGATCACCTGGAAGGGAGACCCAGTACTTC. Encoded protein: CASRSPGRETQYF.

V gene TRBV6-5 combines with J gene TRBJ2-7; 12 positions agree with TRBD1. There are 14 residues in the CDR3. The germline CDR1 and CDR2 sequences are MNHEY and SVGAGI. Losses at the gene ends were 7 bases for V and 7 bases for J; bases not matched to a gene: 8. CDR3 residues: CASNTRDRGREQYF. As DNA, the CDR3 is TGTGCCAGCAACACCCGGGACAGGGGGCGAGAGCAGTACTTC.

CDR3 DNA: TGCGCCAGCAGCTTGGAGGGACAGGGTCCCGGGGAGCTGTTTTTT. Its translation is CASSLEGQGPGELFF. The chain joins TRBV5-1 to TRBJ2-2, with 9 bases aligning to TRBD1. Germline CDR1 is SGHRS and CDR2 is YFSETQ. The CDR3 contains 15 residues. J lost 6 bases, V lost 0 bases, and 3 bases had no gene match.

This rearrangement joins TRBV7-9 to TRBJ2-2; 7 bases are a match to TRBD2. The germline V gene has CDR1 SEHNR and CDR2 FQNEAQ (reference sequence). This CDR3 region has 14 residues. V gave up 5 bases and J gave up 4 bases; unmatched junction bases: 4. In nucleotides, the CDR3 is TGTGCCAGCAGCCCGGGACTAACCACCGGGGAGCTGTTTTTT. It codes for CASSPGLTTGELFF.

The V gene is TRBV18, the J gene TRBJ2-1; D perhaps matches TRBD1 (6 bases). Germline assignment: CDR1 KGHSH and CDR2 LQKENI. V was cut by 5 bases and J by 7 bases, with 9 bases left in between. CDR3 length equals 12 residues. The CDR3 region is CASSNRVNEQFF. The CDR3 region has the DNA TGTGCCAGCTCAAACAGGGTTAATGAGCAGTTCTTC. Combining the CDR3 with reference TRBV18 and TRBJ2-1 gives the whole variable domain NAGVMQNPRHLVRRRGQEARLRCSPMKGHSHVYWYRQLPEEGLKFMVYLQKENIIDESGMPKERFSAEFPKEGPSILRIQQVVRGDSAAYFCASSNRVNEQFFGPGTRLTVL.

The rearrangement joins TRBV5-1 to TRBJ2-3; D remains unclear. Trimming shortened V by 0 bases and J by 2 bases, and 7 bases separated the two germline ends. The CDR3 contains 14 residues. The germline V gene has CDR1 SGHRS and CDR2 YFSETQ. CDR3 in amino acids: CASSLGDPTDTQYF. The CDR3 region has the DNA TGCGCCAGCAGCTTGGGGGATCCCACAGATACGCAGTATTTT.

This rearrangement joins TRBV6-6 to TRBJ1-5; D might be TRBD1 (5 bases). V lost 2 bases and J lost 0, with 8 bases in between. From germline, CDR1 is MNHNY and CDR2 SVGAGI (reference sequence). The CDR3 spans 15 residues. Written as DNA, the CDR3 is TGTGCCAGCAGTTACCTTACAGGTAGCAATCAGCCCCAGCATTTT. Translation: CASSYLTGSNQPQHF.

The CDR3 coding sequence is TGTGCCAGCAGGCCCTGGACCTCTAGCACAGATACGCAGTATTTT. Protein product: CASRPWTSSTDTQYF. The rearrangement links TRBV5-8 to TRBJ2-3, with no clear D. The CDR3 contains 15 residues. V was trimmed by 5 bases and J by 0 bases, leaving 13 bases between them. In germline, CDR1 is SGHTS, CDR2 YDEGEE.

The genes are TRBV27 and TRBJ2-5; tentatively, D is TRBD2 (6 bases). Germline V CDR1 and CDR2: MNHEY, SMNVEV (reference sequence). The ends were cut back, 7 bases at V and 2 bases at J, with 17 bases in the middle. The CDR3 sequence is 15 residues long. DNA of the CDR3: TGTGCCAGCACCCTATGGGGCGGGGTGCAAGAGACCCAGTACTTC. Translated: CASTLWGGVQETQYF.

The V call is TRBV5-6, the J call TRBJ1-3; D is perhaps TRBD1 (6 bases). This CDR3 has 14 residues. Germline V gives CDR1 SGHDT, CDR2 YYEEEE. Trimming shortened V by 7 bases and J by 4 bases, and 15 bases separated the two germline ends. CDR3 residues: CASSRPGAGNTIYF. The DNA of the CDR3 is TGTGCCAGCTCTAGACCAGGGGCCGGAAACACCATATATTTT.

The chain links TRBV7-2 to TRBJ1-1; D may be TRBD1 (5 bases). The V end was cut by 5 bases, the J end by 6 bases, with 16 bases between. The CDR3 totals 14 residues. Per the germline V gene, CDR1 is SGHTA and CDR2 is FQGNSA. CDR3 nucleotide sequence: TGTGCCAGCAGCCTAGGTCTATTGGGGGCTGAAGCTTTCTTT. This gives the protein CASSLGLLGAEAFF.

J is TRBJ2-6 and V is TRBV5-5, with 8 bases aligning to TRBD1. This CDR3 is built from 19 residues. Unmatched junction bases numbered 14, after V lost 4 bases and J lost 2 bases. CDR1 SGHKS and CDR2 YYEKEE come from the germline V gene (reference sequence). The CDR3 DNA sequence: TGTGCCAGCAGCGGGACCCGGGGACAGGTGCAGCCTGGGGCCAACGTCCTGACTTTC. Translation: CASSGTRGQVQPGANVLTF.

This clone was seen a handful of times. The gene calls are TRBV10-3 and TRBJ2-2, with D unresolved. CDR1 and CDR2 from the germline V gene are ENHRY and SYGVKD. Trimming removed 4 bases from V and 6 bases from J, with 12 bases in between. The CDR3 covers 14 residues. CDR3 amino acids: CAISGPKESGELFF. CDR3 bases: TGTGCCATCAGTGGGCCCAAGGAATCCGGGGAGCTGTTTTTT.

The rearrangement joins TRBV10-3 to TRBJ1-5, with D possibly TRBD1 on 5 matching bases. Trimming shortened V by 2 bases and J by 6 bases, and 14 bases separated the two germline ends. In germline, CDR1 is ENHRY, CDR2 SYGVKD. This CDR3 spans 15 amino acids. CDR3 in amino acids: CAISEGFIRGQPQHF. The CDR3 DNA follows: TGTGCCATCAGTGAGGGATTTATTAGGGGTCAGCCCCAGCATTTT.

The rearrangement uses TRBV6-4 and TRBJ2-7, with D possibly being TRBD2 (5 bases). Germline V CDR1 and CDR2: MRHNA, SNTAGT. The V gene lost 3 bases and the J gene lost 7 bases, with 13 bases spanning the gap. This CDR3 is 13 amino acids long. This CDR3 reads CASSEHTTGEQYF. In nucleotides, the CDR3 is TGTGCCAGCAGTGAACATACAACGGGAGAGCAGTACTTC.